Shown below are 3 T cell receptor beta chains from a single sample sequenced in a study of T cells after yellow fever vaccination. Each CDR3 protein is one row after TCRdb ran MiXCR on the 5' RACE reads. In the table there are 120,000 or so distinct CDR3 sequences, about 7.2% of which are singletons. Sequenced here: CD4+ T cells sorted from PBMCs, sampled approximately 40 days after the first yellow fever vaccination. These receptors were obtained from a man in his late teens or twenties who received the YFV17D yellow fever vaccine.

This clonotype was detected many times. The V call is TRBV4-2, the J call TRBJ2-2; D might be TRBD2 (7 bases). Germline V lookup: CDR1 LGHNA, CDR2 YNFKEQ. The V end lost 3 bases, the J end lost 3 bases, and 14 bases lay between the germline ends. CDR3 length: 16 amino acids. Here the CDR3 reads CASSQGGGAYTGELFF. CDR3 nucleotides: TGTGCCAGCAGCCAGGGTGGGGGGGCCTACACCGGGGAGCTGTTTTTT.

This clonotype was seen ten or more times. V and J are TRBV12-3 or TRBV12-4 and TRBJ1-4, with D perhaps matching TRBD1 (6 bases). The CDR3 is 15 residues long. Trimming removed 6 bases from V and 7 bases from J, with 18 bases in between. CDR3 sequence reads: CASRSPRGHGEKLFF. The CDR3 region has the DNA TGTGCCAGCAGATCACCCCGGGGGCACGGTGAAAAACTGTTTTTT.

This clonotype was detected many times. The chain couples TRBV15 to TRBJ1-4; maybe TRBD1 (6 bases). The CDR3 contains 15 residues. The V and J ends lost 0 bases and 3 bases respectively, with 8 bases between them. Germline values: CDR1 LNHNV, CDR2 YYDKDF (reference sequence). The CDR3 region has the DNA TGTGCCACCAGCAGAGATGGGGGGCCTAATGAAAAACTGTTTTTT. This gives the protein CATSRDGGPNEKLFF.